These 8 T cell receptor beta chains originate from one sample sequenced in a study of blood T cell repertoires in COVID-19. Only in-frame clones appear in the TCRdb table, and some are missing; sequencing was by immunoSEQ multiplex PCR. The sample has under 250,000 clones; roughly 90% are singletons. The sequencing sample was made of peripheral blood. The receptors were gathered from a woman between 35 and 50 years old with acute or convalescent COVID-19.

V gene TRBV5-5 combines with J gene TRBJ1-1, with a tentative D call TRBD1 (6 bases). The CDR3 has 13 amino acids. The ends were cut back, 6 bases at V and 3 bases at J, with 12 bases in the middle. Looked up from germline, CDR1 is SGHKS and CDR2 is YYEKEE (reference sequence). In DNA form, the CDR3 reads TGTGCCAGCACACAGGGTTCGCACACTGAAGCTTTCTTT. This gives the protein CASTQGSHTEAFF.

This clone was observed once. The chain uses TRBV24-1 and TRBJ2-3; 10 bases map to TRBD2. The CDR3 covers 15 residues. Germline V gives CDR1 KGHDR, CDR2 SFDVKD. V was pared by 4 bases and J by 6 bases, with 6 bases of the junction left unmatched. For the CDR3, the DNA is TGTGCCACCAGTGAGGGACTAGCGATTTCTGATACGCAGTATTTT. It specifies CATSEGLAISDTQYF.

This clone has a handful of counts. V usage is TRBV24-1 and J usage is TRBJ2-1; perhaps TRBD1 as D (6 bases). The V end lost 3 bases, the J end lost 8 bases, and 16 bases lay between the germline ends. The length of the CDR3 is 15 residues. Germline V gene data show CDR1 as KGHDR and CDR2 as SFDVKD. The CDR3 protein is CATSDGTTVVHEQFF. CDR3 nucleotide sequence: TGTGCCACCAGTGATGGGACAACAGTCGTCCATGAGCAGTTCTTC.

The chain is built from TRBV27 and TRBJ2-5, with 7 bases aligning to TRBD2. Germline V gene data show CDR1 as MNHEY and CDR2 as SMNVEV (reference sequence). V gave up 4 bases and J gave up 5 bases; unmatched junction bases: 7. This CDR3 is 14 amino acids long. CDR3: CASSWGGLSETQYF. As DNA, the CDR3 is TGTGCCAGCAGTTGGGGGGGACTGAGCGAGACCCAGTACTTC.

The chain joins TRBV19 to TRBJ1-1; no definite D call. Germline V gene lookup returns CDR1 LNHDA and CDR2 SQIVND (reference sequence). Deletions cut 1 base from V and 4 bases from J, with 19 bases between. CDR3 length: 17 amino acids. In DNA, the CDR3 is TGTGCCAGTAGTATAGGAGGGTTGTGGATCGAGGGCACTGAAGCTTTCTTT. This gives the protein CASSIGGLWIEGTEAFF.

V and J are TRBV3-1 (or the pseudogene TRBV3-2) and TRBJ1-1; TRBD1 matches 10 bases. J was trimmed by 7 bases and V by 4 bases; bases with no gene match: 9. Germline CDR1 reads LGHDT; CDR2 reads YNNKEL (reference sequence). The CDR3 contains 15 residues. This CDR3 reads CASSLVGTGDIEAFF. CDR3 DNA: TGTGCCAGCAGCCTCGTTGGGACAGGGGATATTGAAGCTTTCTTT.

The chain couples TRBV5-6 to TRBJ1-1; D is possibly TRBD1 (5 bases). V lost 2 bases to trimming and J lost 3 bases, with 20 bases between them. Germline V gives CDR1 SGHDT, CDR2 YYEEEE. The CDR3 loop spans 17 amino acids. CDR3 loop: CASSFLLVEGLDTEAFF. The CDR3 region has the DNA TGTGCCAGCAGCTTCCTTCTTGTGGAGGGGTTGGACACTGAAGCTTTCTTT.

Concerning this clone itself: Other DNA sequences within the sample encode an identical CDR3. In DNA form, the CDR3 reads TGCGCCAGCAGCTTGGGACAGGGAGAGACCCAGTACTTC. It translates to CASSLGQGETQYF. The chain recombines TRBV5-1 with TRBJ2-5; 7 bases line up with TRBD1. The CDR3 covers 13 residues. Germline V gene sequence: CDR1 SGHRS, CDR2 YFSETQ. V lost 0 bases and J lost 4; bases outside the gene matches: 0. The variable domain in full, completed from reference TRBV5-1 and TRBJ2-5, reads KAGVTQTPRYLIKTRGQQVTLSCSPISGHRSVSWYQQTPGQGLQFLFEYFSETQRNKGNFPGRFSGRQFSNSRSEMNVSTLELGDSALYLCASSLGQGETQYFGPGTRLLVL.